This TCR beta chain derives from a study of control samples from healthy donors and cancer patients. The protocol was immunoSEQ multiplex PCR, while the TCRdb copy is restricted to in-frame clones and leaves out a portion. The top ten clones hold about 3.5% of a sample with 50,000 or so clones, around 90% of them seen once. This sequence was found in a middle-aged man in good health. Sample: blood.

The CDR3 DNA reads TGTGCCAGCACCTACGGACAGGCTAACTATGGCTACACCTTC. Encoded protein: CASTYGQANYGYTF. The chain carries TRBV28 and TRBJ1-2; 7 positions match TRBD1. The CDR3 runs to 14 residues. V shed 7 bases and J 0 bases; nucleotides not matched to a gene: 5. Per the germline V gene, CDR1 is MDHEN and CDR2 is SYDVKM.